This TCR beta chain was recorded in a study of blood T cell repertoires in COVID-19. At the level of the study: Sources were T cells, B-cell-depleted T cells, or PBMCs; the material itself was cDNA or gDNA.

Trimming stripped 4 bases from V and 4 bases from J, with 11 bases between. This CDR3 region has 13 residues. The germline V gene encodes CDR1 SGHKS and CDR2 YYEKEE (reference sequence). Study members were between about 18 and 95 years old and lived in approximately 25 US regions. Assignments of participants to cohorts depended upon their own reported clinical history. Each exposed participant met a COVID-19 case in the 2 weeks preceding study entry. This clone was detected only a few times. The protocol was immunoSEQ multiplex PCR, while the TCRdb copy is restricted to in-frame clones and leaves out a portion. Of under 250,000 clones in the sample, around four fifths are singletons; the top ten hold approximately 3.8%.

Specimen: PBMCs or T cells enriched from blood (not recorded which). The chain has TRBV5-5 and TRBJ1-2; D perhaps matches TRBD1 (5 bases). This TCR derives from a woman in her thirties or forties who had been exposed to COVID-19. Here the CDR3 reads CASSPMGGYGYTF. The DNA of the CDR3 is TGTGCCAGCAGCCCGATGGGGGGCTATGGCTACACCTTC.